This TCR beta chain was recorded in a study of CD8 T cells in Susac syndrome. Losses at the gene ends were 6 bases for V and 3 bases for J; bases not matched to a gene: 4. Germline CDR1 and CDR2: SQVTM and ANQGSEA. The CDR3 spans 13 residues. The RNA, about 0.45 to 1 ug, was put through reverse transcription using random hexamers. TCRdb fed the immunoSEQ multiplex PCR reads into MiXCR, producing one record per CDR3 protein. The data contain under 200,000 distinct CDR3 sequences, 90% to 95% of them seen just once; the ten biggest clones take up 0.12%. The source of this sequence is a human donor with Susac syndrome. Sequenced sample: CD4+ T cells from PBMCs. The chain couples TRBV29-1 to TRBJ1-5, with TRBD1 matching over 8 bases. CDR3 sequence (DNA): TGCAGCGTCCCGACAGGGGACAATCAGCCCCAGCATTTT. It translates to CSVPTGDNQPQHF.